This T cell receptor beta chain came from a study of blood T cell repertoires in COVID-19 (TCRdb year 2020). Some background on the complete study: The collaborator samples originated in the United States, Italy and Spain and spanned the acute and convalescent phases of COVID-19. The material from the prospective study consisted of cDNA or gDNA derived from T cells, B-cell-depleted T cells, or PBMCs. The dataset comprised deeply sampled blood TCRbeta repertoires from subjects exposed to, actively infected with, or recovered from COVID-19. The repertoires were released in a freely available public database intended as a resource for research on the immune response to SARS-CoV-2. Samples were obtained from the ongoing ImmuneRACE study (first 160 participants) and from about 1,300 subjects provided by 6 global collaborators. Nearly every sample came with metadata listing a de-identified subject ID, COVID-19 status, age in years and sex. Where available, HLA class I and class II types were obtained from metadata supplied by the sample provider rather than from assay-based typing.

As regards this clone: Its binding antigen is unknown. No base quality values were provided; no much bigger clone lies one nucleotide off.

The immunoSEQ Assay, a bias-controlled multiplex PCR, was used to amplify TCRbeta CDR3 regions from genomic DNA. From the authors' description of their analysis: Nucleated cell counts per sample were estimated from amplification of reference gene primers within the assay. To quantify the absolute abundance of each unique TCRbeta CDR3 rearrangement, sequence reads were collapsed and filtered. For each sample, productive Simpson clonality was calculated as the square root of Simpson's diversity index over productive rearrangements. The table was pulled from immuneACCESS by TCRdb, which kept in-frame rearrangements only. Such tables lose some clones; where checked, under half of the loss comes from unresolved V genes, and the rest has no known cause. V and J calls and clone size are as listed in that table; D and trimming were resolved from the DNA. Present in this sample are approximately 200,000 clones, 90% of which were seen just once. Less than 1.5% of the sample goes to the ten largest clones.

Enrolling through a virtual design, the prospective study's participants ranged in age from roughly 18 to 90 years and lived across around 25 United States geographic areas. In the prospective study, cohorts were assigned on the basis of participant-reported clinical history obtained from a screening survey and a study questionnaire. Recovered participants in ImmuneRACE Cohort 3 were defined by two consecutive negative NP/OP PCR tests, clearance by a healthcare professional, or resolution of symptoms. In the prospective study, whole blood, serum and a nasopharyngeal or oropharyngeal swab were collected from each participant by mobile phlebotomists. Participants in the prospective study had the option to provide additional blood draws and questionnaires over an approximately 2-month period. Before DNA extraction, blood samples from the prospective study were shipped at room temperature or frozen.

The germline V gene supplies CDR1 KGHDR and CDR2 SFDVKD. From cysteine to phenylalanine, the CDR3 is 17 amino acids long. This entry keeps only the CDR3 DNA: 51 bases, framed from base 1. At the junction V is shortened by 2 bases and J by 0 bases; bases outside the gene matches: 3. Study-wide conclusions, independent of this receptor: The amount of clinical and demographic metadata varied by source and participant and was provided uncurated.

The specimen was PBMCs or T cells enriched from blood (not recorded which). This receptor was obtained from a man aged 30 to 39 who had recovered from COVID-19. In this chain, TRBV24-1 is recombined with TRBJ2-1; 10 central bases correspond to TRBD2. The CDR3 region has the sequence CATSDSGLAVSYNEQFF. The DNA sequence follows: TGTGCCACCAGTGATTCCGGACTAGCGGTCTCCTACAATGAGCAGTTCTTC.